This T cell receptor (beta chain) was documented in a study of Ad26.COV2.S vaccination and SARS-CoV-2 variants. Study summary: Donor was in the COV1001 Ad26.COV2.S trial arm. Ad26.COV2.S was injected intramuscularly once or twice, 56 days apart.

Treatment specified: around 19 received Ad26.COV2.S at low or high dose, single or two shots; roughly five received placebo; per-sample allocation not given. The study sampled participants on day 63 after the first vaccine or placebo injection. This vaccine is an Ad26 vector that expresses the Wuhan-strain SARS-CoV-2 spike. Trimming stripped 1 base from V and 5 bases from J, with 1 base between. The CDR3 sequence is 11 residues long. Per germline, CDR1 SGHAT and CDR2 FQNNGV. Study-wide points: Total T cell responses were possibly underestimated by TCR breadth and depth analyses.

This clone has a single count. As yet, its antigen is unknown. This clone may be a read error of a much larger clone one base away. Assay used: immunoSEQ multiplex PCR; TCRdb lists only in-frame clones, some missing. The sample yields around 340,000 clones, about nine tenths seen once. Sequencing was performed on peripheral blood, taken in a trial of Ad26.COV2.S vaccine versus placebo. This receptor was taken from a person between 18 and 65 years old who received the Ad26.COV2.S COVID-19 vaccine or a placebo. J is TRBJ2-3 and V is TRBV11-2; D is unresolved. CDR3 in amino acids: CASSLVDTQYF. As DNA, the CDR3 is TGTGCCAGCAGCTTAGTAGATACGCAGTATTTT.